This T cell receptor beta chain was sequenced in a study of T cells in Graves' hyperthyroidism and ophthalmopathy. This clonotype was observed at least ten times. CDR1 and CDR2 from the germline V gene are SGHAT and FQNNGV. V lost 3 bases to trimming and J lost 0 bases, with 17 bases between them. CDR3 length equals 18 residues. RNA transcripts were the template for amplifying TCR beta CDR3 regions. HTBI primers were used for first-round RT-PCR of the TCR CDR3. TCRdb used MiXCR to reprocess the multiplex PCR reads, holding one entry per CDR3 protein. The data show around 500,000 distinct CDR3 sequences, with approximately 14% seen just once and roughly 13% held by the top ten.

Sequencing input: blood. This chain uses TRBV11-2 with TRBJ2-2; D may correspond to TRBD1 or TRBD2 (5 bases each). This clonotype was obtained from a woman between 40 and 50 years old with Graves' hyperthyroidism. In DNA form, the CDR3 reads TGTGCCAGCAGCTTGGACATCTCGGGACGGCCGAACACCGGGGAGCTGTTTTTT. It specifies CASSLDISGRPNTGELFF.